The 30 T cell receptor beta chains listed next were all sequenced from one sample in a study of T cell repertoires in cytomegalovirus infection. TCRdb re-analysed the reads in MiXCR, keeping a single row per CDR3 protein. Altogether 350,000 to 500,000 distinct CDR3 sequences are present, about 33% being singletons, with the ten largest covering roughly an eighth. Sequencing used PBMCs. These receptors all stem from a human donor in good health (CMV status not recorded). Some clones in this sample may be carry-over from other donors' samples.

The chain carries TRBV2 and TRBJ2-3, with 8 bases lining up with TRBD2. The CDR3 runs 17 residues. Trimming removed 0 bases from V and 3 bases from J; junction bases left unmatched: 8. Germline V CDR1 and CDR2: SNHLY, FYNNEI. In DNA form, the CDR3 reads TGTGCCAGCAGTGAAGCGAGACGGGGGGGCATGACAGATACGCAGTATTTT. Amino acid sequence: CASSEARRGGMTDTQYF.

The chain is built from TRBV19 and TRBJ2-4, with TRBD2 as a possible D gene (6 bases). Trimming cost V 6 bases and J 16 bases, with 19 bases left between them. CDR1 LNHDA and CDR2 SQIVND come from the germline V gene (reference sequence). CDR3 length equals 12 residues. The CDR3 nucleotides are TGTGCCAGTAGACTTCCGGGAGCCTCCCCCTACTTC. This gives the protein CASRLPGASPYF.

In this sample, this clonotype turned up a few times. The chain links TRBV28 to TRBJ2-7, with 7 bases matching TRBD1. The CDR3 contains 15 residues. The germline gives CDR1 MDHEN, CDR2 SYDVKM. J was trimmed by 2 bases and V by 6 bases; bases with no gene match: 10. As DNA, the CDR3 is TGTGCCAGCAGCGTTAGCCGGGACAGCGCCTACGAGCAGTACTTC. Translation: CASSVSRDSAYEQYF.

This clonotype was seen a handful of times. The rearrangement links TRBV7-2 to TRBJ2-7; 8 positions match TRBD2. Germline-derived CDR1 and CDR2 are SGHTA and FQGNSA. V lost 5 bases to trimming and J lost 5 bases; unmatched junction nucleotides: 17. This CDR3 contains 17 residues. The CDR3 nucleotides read TGTGCCAGCAGCCCACGAACTAGCGGTGTATCCCCCCACGAGCAGTACTTC. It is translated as CASSPRTSGVSPHEQYF. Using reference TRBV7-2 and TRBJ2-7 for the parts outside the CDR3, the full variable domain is GAGVSQSPSNKVTEKGKDVELRCDPISGHTALYWYRQSLGQGLEFLIYFQGNSAPDKSGLPSDRFSAERTGGSVSTLTIQRTQQEDSAVYLCASSPRTSGVSPHEQYFGPGTRLTVT.

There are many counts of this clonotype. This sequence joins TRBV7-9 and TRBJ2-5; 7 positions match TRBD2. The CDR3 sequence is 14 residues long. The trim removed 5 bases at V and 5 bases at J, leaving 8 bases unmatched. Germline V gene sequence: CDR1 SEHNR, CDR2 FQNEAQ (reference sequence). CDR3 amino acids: CASSLGGSRETQYF. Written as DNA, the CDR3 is TGTGCCAGCAGCCTGGGAGGGAGCCGCGAGACCCAGTACTTC.

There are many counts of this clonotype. The CDR3 protein is CASSQSGTEAFF. The CDR3 DNA sequence: TGTGCCAGCAGCCAAAGTGGGACTGAAGCTTTCTTT. The J gene is TRBJ1-1, the V gene TRBV7-8, with D uncertain. This CDR3 is built from 12 residues. Germline-derived CDR1 and CDR2 are SGHVS and FQNEAQ. Trimming shortened V by 5 bases and J by 5 bases, and 9 bases separated the two germline ends. Full variable domain (rest looked up from reference TRBV7-8 and TRBJ1-1): GAGVSQSPRYKVAKRGQDVALRCDPISGHVSLFWYQQALGQGPEFLTYFQNEAQLDKSGLPSDRFFAERPEGSVSTLKIQRTQQEDSAVYLCASSQSGTEAFFGQGTRLTVV.

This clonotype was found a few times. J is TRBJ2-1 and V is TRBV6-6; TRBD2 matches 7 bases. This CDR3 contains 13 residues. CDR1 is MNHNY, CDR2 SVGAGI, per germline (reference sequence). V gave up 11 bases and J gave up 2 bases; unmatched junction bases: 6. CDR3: CASEGGTYNEQFF. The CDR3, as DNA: TGTGCCTCCGAGGGAGGGACCTACAATGAGCAGTTCTTC.

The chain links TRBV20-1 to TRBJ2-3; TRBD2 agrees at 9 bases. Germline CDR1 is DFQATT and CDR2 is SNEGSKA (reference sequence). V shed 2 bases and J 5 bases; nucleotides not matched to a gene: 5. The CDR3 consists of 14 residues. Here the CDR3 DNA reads TGCAGTGCTAGACGACTAGCGGTGTTAGATACGCAGTATTTT. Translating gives CSARRLAVLDTQYF.

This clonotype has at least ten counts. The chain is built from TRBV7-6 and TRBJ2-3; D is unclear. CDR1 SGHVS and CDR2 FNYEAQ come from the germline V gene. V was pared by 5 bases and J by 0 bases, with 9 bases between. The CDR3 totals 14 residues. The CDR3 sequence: CASSQGPSTDTQYF. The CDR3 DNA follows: TGTGCCAGCAGCCAAGGACCGAGCACAGATACGCAGTATTTT.

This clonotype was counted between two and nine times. CDR3 loop: CASSPGPRSEQFF. In DNA, the CDR3 is TGTGCCAGCAGTCCGGGCCCCCGAAGTGAGCAGTTCTTC. The chain is built from TRBV2 and TRBJ2-1; D not resolved. Trimming stripped 5 bases from V and 9 bases from J, with 14 bases between. Germline V lookup: CDR1 SNHLY, CDR2 FYNNEI. The CDR3 sequence is 13 residues long.

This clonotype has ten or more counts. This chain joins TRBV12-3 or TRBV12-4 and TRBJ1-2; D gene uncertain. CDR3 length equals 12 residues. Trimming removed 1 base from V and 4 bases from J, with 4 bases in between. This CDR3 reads CASSLVGYGYTF. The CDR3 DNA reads TGTGCCAGCAGTTTAGTAGGCTATGGCTACACCTTC.

The CDR3 DNA sequence: TGTGCCAGCTCTTATGGGGCCCACGAGCAGTACTTC. Amino acids: CASSYGAHEQYF. The V call is TRBV2, the J call TRBJ2-7, with D possibly being TRBD1 (5 bases). CDR1 is SNHLY, CDR2 FYNNEI, per germline. The CDR3 extends over 12 amino acids. Between the trimmed V and J ends, which lost 8 bases and 5 bases, there was a span of 13 bases.

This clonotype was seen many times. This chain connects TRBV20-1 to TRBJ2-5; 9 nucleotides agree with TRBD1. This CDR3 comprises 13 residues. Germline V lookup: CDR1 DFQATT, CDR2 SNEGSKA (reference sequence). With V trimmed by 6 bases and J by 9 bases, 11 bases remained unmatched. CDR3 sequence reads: CSAPSRDRVSQYF. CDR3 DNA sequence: TGCAGTGCCCCTTCGCGGGACAGGGTTTCCCAGTACTTC.

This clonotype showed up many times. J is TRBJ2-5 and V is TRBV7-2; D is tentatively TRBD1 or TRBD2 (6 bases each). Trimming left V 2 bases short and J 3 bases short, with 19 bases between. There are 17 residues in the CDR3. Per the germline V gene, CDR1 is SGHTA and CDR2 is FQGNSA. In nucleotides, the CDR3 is TGTGCCAGCAGCTTAAGGGCCGGGGGCGCTAATAAAGAGACCCAGTACTTC. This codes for CASSLRAGGANKETQYF.

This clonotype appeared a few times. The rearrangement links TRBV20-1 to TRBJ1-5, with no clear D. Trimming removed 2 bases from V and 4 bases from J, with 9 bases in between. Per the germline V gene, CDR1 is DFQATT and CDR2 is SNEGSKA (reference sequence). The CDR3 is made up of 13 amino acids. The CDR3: CSARTDRNQPQHF. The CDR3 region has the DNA TGCAGTGCTAGAACGGATCGAAATCAGCCCCAGCATTTT.

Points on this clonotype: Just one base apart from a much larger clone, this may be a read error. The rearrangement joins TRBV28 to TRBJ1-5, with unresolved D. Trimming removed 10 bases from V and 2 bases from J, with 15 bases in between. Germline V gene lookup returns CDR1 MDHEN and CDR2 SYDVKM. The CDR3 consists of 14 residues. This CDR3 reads CAISLTLGNQPQHF. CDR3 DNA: TGTGCCATCAGCCTGACTTTAGGCAATCAGCCCCAGCATTTT.

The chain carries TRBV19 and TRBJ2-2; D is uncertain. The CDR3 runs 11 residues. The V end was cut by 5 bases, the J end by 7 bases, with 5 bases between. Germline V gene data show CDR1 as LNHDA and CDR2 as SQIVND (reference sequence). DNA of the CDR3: TGTGCCAGTAGTCGTTTCGGGGAGCTGTTTTTT. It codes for CASSRFGELFF.

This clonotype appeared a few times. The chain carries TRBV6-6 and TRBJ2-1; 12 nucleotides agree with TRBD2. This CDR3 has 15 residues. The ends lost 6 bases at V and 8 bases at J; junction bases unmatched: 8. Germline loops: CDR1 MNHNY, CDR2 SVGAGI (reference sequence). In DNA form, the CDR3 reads TGTGCCAGCAGAACCACTAGCGGGGGGCCGTATGAGCAGTTCTTC. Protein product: CASRTTSGGPYEQFF.

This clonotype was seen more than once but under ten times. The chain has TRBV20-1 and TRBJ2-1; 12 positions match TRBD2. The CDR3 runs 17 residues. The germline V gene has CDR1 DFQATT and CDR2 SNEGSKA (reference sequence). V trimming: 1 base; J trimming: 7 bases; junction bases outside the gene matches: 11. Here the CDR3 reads CSARGAPSGGAGNEQFF. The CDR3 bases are TGCAGTGCTAGAGGGGCCCCTAGCGGGGGGGCGGGGAATGAGCAGTTCTTC.

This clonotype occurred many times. The CDR3 is CASSPYRSSGNTIYF. The CDR3 DNA is TGTGCCAGCAGCCCTTACCGGAGCTCTGGAAACACCATATATTTT. This rearrangement joins TRBV7-2 to TRBJ1-3; no clear D. Trimming removed 5 bases from V and 0 bases from J, with 11 bases in between. The germline gives CDR1 SGHTA, CDR2 FQGNSA. The CDR3 sequence is 15 residues long.

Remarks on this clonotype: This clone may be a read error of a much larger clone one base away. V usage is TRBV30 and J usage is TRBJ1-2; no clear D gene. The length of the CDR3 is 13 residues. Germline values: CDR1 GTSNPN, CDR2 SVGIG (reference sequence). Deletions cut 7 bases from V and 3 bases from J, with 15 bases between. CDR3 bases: TGTGCCTACGGGCCTTCTCGGGACTATGGCTACACCTTC. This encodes CAYGPSRDYGYTF. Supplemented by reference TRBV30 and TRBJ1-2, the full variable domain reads SQTIHQWPATLVQPVGSPLSLECTVEGTSNPNLYWYRQAAGRGLQLLFYSVGIGQISSEVPQNLSASRPQDRQFILSSKKLLLSDSGFYLCAYGPSRDYGYTFGSGTRLTVV.

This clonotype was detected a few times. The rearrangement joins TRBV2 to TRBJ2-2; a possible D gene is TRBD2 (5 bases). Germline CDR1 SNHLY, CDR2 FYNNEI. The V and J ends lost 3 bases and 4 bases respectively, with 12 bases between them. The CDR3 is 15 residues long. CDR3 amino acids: CASSDNAAGTGELFF. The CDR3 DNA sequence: TGTGCCAGCAGTGATAATGCCGCGGGCACCGGGGAGCTGTTTTTT.

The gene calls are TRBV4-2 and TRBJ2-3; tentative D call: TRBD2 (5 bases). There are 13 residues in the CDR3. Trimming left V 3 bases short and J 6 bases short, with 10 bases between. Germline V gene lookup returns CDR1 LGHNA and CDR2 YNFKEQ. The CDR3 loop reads CASSQEAADTQYF. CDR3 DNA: TGTGCCAGCAGCCAGGAGGCGGCGGATACGCAGTATTTT.

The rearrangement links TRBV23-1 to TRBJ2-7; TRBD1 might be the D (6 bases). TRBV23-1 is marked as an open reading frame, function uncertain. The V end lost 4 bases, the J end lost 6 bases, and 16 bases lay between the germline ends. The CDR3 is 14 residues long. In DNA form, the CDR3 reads TGCGCCAGCAGTCGCTACAGGGAAGTCATCGAGCAGTACTTC. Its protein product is CASSRYREVIEQYF.

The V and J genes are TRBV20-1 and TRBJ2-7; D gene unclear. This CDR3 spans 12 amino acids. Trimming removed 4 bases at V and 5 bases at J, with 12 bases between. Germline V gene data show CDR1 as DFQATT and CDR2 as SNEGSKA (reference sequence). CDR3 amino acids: CSATTWSDEQYF. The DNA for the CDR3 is TGCAGTGCTACTACTTGGAGCGACGAGCAGTACTTC.

As DNA, the CDR3 is TGTGCCAGCCAGGATGCATCACAAGTGGTGGAGACCCAGTACTTC. This translates into CASQDASQVVETQYF. The chain recombines TRBV6-6 with TRBJ2-5; D uncertain. Germline V gene sequence: CDR1 MNHNY, CDR2 SVGAGI (reference sequence). CDR3 length: 15 amino acids. V was trimmed by 8 bases and J by 5 bases, leaving 21 bases between them.

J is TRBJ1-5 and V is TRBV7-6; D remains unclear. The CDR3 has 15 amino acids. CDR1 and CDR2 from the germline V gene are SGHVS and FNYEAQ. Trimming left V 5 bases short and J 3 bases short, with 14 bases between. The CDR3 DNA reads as TGTGCCAGCAGCGGAAAGGGATCGGTCAATCAGCCCCAGCATTTT. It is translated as CASSGKGSVNQPQHF.

CDR3 in DNA: TGCGCCAGCAGCCCGGACGGGGGACGAGGCACCATATATTTT. As protein: CASSPDGGRGTIYF. The V and J genes are TRBV5-1 and TRBJ1-3; a weak D match, TRBD1 (5 bases). Trimming removed 4 bases at V and 9 bases at J, with 17 bases between. The CDR3 loop spans 14 amino acids. Germline-derived CDR1 and CDR2 are SGHRS and YFSETQ.

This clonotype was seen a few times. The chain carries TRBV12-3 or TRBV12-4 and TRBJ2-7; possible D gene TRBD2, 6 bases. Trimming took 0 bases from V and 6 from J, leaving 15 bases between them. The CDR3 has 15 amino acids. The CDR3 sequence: CASSLAEGGTREQYF. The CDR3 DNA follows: TGTGCCAGCAGTTTAGCGGAGGGCGGGACCCGCGAGCAGTACTTC.

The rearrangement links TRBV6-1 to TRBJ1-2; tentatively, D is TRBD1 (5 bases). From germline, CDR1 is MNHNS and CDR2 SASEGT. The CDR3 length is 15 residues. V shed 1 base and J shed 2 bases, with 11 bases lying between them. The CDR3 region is CASSEGRELNYGYTF. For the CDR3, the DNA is TGTGCCAGCAGTGAAGGCAGGGAGTTAAACTATGGCTACACCTTC.